This T cell receptor beta chain appears in the sequencing data of a study of control samples from healthy donors and cancer patients. Trimming removed 5 bases from V and 2 bases from J, with 7 bases in between. Germline CDR1 and CDR2: SEHNR and FQNEAQ (reference sequence). The CDR3 is 12 amino acids. Repertoires were generated with immunoSEQ multiplex PCR, while TCRdb's copy carries only in-frame clones and drops some. The sample has about 160,000 clones; over 95% are singletons. The sequenced material came from blood. The sequence came from a woman aged 25-40 years in good health. The V call is TRBV7-9, the J call TRBJ2-7; D ambiguous. CDR3 sequence (DNA): TGTGCCAGCAGCCCAGACCCCTACGAGCAGTACTTC. The encoded protein is CASSPDPYEQYF.